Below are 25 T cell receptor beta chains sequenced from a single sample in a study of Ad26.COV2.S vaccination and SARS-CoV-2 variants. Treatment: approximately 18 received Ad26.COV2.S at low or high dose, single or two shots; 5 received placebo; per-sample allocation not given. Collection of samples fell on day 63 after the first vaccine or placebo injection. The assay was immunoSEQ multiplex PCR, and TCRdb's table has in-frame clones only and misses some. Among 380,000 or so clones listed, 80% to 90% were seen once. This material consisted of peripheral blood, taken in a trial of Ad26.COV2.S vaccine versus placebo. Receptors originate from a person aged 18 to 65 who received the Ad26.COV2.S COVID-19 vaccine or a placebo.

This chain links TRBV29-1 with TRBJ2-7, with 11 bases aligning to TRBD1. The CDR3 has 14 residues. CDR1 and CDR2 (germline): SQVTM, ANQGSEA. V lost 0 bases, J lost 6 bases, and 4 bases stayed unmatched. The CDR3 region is CSVEDYGTGGEQYF. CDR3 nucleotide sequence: TGCAGCGTTGAAGATTATGGGACAGGGGGCGAGCAGTACTTC.

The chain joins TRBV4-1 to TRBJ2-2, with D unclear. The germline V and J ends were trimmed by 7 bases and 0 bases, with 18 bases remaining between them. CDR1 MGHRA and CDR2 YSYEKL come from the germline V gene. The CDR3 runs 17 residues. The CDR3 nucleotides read TGCGCCAGCACCTCCAAGAGTAGCTATCCGAACACCGGGGAGCTGTTTTTT. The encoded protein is CASTSKSSYPNTGELFF.

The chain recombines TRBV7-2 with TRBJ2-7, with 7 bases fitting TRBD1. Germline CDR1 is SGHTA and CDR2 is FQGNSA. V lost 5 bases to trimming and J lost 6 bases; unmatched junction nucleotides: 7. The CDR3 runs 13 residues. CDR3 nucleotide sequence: TGTGCCAGCAGCCCCGGACAGGACTCCGAGCAGTACTTC. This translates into CASSPGQDSEQYF. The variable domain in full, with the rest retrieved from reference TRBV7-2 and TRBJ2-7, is GAGVSQSPSNKVTEKGKDVELRCDPISGHTALYWYRQSLGQGLEFLIYFQGNSAPDKSGLPSDRFSAERTGGSVSTLTIQRTQQEDSAVYLCASSPGQDSEQYFGPGTRLTVT.

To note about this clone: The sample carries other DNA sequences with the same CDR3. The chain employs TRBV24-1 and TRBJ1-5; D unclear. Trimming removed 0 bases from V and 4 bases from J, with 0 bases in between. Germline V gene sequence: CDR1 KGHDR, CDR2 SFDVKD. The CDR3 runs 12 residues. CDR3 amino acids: CATSDLNQPQHF. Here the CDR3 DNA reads TGTGCCACCAGTGATTTGAATCAGCCCCAGCATTTT.

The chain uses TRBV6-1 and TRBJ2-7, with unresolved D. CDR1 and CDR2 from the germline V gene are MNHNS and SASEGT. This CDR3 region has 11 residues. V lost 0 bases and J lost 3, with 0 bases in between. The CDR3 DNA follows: TGTGCCAGCAGTGAAGCCTACGAGCAGTACTTC. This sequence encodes CASSEAYEQYF.

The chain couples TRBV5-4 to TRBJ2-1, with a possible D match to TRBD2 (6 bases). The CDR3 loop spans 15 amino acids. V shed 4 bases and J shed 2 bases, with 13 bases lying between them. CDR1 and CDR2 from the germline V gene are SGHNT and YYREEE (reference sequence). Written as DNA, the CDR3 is TGTGCCAGCAGCCCCCCCCCGGGGGCCTACAATGAGCAGTTCTTC. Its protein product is CASSPPPGAYNEQFF. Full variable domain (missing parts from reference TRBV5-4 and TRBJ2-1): ETGVTQSPTHLIKTRGQQVTLRCSSQSGHNTVSWYQQALGQGPQFIFQYYREEENGRGNFPPRFSGLQFPNYSSELNVNALELDDSALYLCASSPPPGAYNEQFFGPGTRLTVL.

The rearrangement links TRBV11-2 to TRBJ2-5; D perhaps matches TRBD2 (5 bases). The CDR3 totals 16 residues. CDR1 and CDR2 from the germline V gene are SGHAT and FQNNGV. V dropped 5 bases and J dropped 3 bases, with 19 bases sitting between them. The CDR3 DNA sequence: TGTGCCAGCAGCCCCCGACCCCGGGGTAGGGAAGAGACCCAGTACTTC. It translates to CASSPRPRGREETQYF.

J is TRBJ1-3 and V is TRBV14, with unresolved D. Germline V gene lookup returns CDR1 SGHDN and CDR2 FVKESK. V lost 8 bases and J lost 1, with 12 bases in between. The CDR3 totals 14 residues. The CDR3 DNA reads TGTGCCAGCGGAAACGGGGAGTCTGGAAACACCATATATTTT. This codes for CASGNGESGNTIYF.

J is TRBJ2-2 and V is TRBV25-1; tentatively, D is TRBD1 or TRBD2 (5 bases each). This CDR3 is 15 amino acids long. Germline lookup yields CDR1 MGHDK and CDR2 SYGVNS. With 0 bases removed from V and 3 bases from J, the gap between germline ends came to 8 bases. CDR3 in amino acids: CASSEYVGDTGELFF. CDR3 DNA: TGTGCCAGCAGTGAATACGTGGGGGACACCGGGGAGCTGTTTTTT.

This CDR3 reads CASSPPGLAGGRAYEQYF. For the CDR3, the DNA is TGTGCCAGCTCACCACCCGGGTTAGCGGGAGGGCGGGCCTACGAGCAGTACTTC. The chain is built from TRBV18 and TRBJ2-7, with 11 bases that match TRBD2. The CDR3 covers 18 residues. Germline trimming cut 0 bases from V and 2 bases from J; bases unmatched to any gene: 9. CDR1 KGHSH and CDR2 LQKENI come from the germline V gene.

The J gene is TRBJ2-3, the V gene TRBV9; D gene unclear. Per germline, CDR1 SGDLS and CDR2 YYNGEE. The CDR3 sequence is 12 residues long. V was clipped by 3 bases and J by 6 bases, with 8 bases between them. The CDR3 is CASSAFFDTQYF. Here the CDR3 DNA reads TGTGCCAGCAGCGCGTTCTTCGATACGCAGTATTTT.

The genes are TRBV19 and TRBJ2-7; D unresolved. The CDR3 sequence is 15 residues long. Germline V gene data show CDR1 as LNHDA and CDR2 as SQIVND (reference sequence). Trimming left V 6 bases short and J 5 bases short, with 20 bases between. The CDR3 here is CASSLVMGITDEQYF. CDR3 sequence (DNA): TGTGCCAGTAGCCTGGTTATGGGGATCACCGACGAGCAGTACTTC. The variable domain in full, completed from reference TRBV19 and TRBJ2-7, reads DGGITQSPKYLFRKEGQNVTLSCEQNLNHDAMYWYRQDPGQGLRLIYYSQIVNDFQKGDIAEGYSVSREKKESFPLTVTSAQKNPTAFYLCASSLVMGITDEQYFGPGTRLTVT.

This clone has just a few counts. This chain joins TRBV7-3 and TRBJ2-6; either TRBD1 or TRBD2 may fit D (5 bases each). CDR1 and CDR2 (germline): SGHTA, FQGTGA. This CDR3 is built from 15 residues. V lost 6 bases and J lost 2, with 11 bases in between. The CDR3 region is CASRPGTTGANVLTF. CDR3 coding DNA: TGTGCCAGCAGGCCCGGGACGACTGGGGCCAACGTCCTGACTTTC.

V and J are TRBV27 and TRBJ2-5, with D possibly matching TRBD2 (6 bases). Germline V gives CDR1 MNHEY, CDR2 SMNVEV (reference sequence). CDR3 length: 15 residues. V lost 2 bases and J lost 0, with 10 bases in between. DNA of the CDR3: TGTGCCAGCAGTTTAGTGGGAGGCTACCAAGAGACCCAGTACTTC. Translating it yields CASSLVGGYQETQYF.

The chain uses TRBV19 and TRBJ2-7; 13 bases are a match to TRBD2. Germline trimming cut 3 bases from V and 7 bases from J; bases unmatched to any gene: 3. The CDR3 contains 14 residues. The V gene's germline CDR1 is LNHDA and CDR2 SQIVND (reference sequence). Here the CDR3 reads CASSIGLAGAEQYF. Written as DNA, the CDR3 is TGTGCCAGTAGTATCGGACTAGCGGGGGCTGAGCAGTACTTC.

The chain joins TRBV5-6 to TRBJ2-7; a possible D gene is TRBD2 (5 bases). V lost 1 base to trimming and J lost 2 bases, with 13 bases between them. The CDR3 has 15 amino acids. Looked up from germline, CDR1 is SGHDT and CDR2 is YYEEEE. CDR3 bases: TGTGCCAGCAGCTTGCGAGGGCGGATGACCTACGAGCAGTACTTC. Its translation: CASSLRGRMTYEQYF.

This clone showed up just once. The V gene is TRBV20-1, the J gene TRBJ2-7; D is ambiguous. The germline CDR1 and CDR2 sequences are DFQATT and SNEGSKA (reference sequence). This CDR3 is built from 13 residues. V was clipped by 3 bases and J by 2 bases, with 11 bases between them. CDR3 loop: CSASSTATYEQYF. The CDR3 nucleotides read TGCAGTGCTAGTTCTACAGCGACCTACGAGCAGTACTTC.

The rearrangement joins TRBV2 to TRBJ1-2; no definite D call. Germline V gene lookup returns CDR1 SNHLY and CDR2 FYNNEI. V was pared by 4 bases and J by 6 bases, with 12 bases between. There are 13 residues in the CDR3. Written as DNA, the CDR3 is TGTGCCAGCAGTGTACGGCCCGGCAATGGCTACACCTTC. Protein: CASSVRPGNGYTF.

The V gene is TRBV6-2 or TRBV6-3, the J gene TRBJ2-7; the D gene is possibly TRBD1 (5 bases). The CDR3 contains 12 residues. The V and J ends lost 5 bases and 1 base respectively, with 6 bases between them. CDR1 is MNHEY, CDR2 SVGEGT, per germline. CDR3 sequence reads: CASSPGSYEQYF. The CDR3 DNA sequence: TGTGCCAGCAGTCCAGGGTCCTACGAGCAGTACTTC.

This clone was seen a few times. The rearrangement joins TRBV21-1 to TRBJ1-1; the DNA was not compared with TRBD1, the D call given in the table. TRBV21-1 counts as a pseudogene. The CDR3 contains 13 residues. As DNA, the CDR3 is TGTGCCAGCACCAAGAAAGGGGCGAGCGAAGCTTTCTTT. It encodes CASTKKGASEAFF.

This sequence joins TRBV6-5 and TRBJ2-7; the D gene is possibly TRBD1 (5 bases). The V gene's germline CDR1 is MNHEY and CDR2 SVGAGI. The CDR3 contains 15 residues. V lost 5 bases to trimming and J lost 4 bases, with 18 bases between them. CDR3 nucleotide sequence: TGTGCCAGCAGTATCCAGGGAAGGAAGGTTTACGAGCAGTACTTC. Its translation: CASSIQGRKVYEQYF.

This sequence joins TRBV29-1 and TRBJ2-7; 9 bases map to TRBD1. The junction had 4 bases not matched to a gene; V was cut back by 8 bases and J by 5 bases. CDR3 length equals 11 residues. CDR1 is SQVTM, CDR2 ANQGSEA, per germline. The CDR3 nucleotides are TGCAGCACAGGACAGGGGAACGAGCAGTACTTC. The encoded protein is CSTGQGNEQYF.

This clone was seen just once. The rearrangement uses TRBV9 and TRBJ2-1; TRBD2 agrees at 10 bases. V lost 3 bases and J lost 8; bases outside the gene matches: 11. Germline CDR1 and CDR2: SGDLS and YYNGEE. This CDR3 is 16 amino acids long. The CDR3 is CASSGGPSGSPYEQFF. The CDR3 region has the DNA TGTGCCAGCAGCGGGGGACCTAGCGGGAGTCCCTATGAGCAGTTCTTC.

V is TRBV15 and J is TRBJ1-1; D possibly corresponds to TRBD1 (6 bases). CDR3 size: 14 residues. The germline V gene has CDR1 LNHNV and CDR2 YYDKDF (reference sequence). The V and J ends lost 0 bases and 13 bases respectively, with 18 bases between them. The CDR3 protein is CATSRDSETGGVFF. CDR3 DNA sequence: TGTGCCACCAGCAGAGATAGTGAGACAGGAGGTGTTTTCTTT.

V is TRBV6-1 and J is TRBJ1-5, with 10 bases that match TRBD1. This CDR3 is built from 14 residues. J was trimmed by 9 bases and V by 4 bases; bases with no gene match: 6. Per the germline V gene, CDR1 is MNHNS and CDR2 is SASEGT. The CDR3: CASSAGTGDRPQHF. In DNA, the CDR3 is TGTGCCAGCAGTGCCGGGACAGGGGATCGGCCCCAGCATTTT.